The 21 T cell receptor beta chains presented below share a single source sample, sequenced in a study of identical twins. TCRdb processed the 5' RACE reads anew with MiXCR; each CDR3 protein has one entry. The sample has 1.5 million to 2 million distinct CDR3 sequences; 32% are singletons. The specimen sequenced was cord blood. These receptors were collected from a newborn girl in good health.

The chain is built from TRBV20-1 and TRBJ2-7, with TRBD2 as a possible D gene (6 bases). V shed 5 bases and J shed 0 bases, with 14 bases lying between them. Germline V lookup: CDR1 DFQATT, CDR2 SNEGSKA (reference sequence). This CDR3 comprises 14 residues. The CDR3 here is CSAFPGLPSYEQYF. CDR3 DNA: TGCAGTGCTTTTCCGGGACTCCCCTCCTACGAGCAGTACTTC.

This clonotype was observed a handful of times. CDR3 sequence: CAISAPGQETQYF. The DNA for the CDR3 is TGTGCCATCAGTGCCCCAGGGCAGGAGACCCAGTACTTC. This rearrangement joins TRBV10-3 to TRBJ2-5; tentative D call: TRBD1 (5 bases). The CDR3 runs 13 residues. With 4 bases removed from V and 5 bases from J, the gap between germline ends came to 11 bases. Germline assignment: CDR1 ENHRY and CDR2 SYGVKD.

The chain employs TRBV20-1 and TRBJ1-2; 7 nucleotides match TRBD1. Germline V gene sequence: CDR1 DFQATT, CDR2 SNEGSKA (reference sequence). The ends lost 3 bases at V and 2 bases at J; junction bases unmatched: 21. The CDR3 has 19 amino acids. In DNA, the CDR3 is TGCAGTGCTAGGTCCAGCGCAACAGGGGCCCGAGAAGCGAACTATGGCTACACCTTC. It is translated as CSARSSATGAREANYGYTF.

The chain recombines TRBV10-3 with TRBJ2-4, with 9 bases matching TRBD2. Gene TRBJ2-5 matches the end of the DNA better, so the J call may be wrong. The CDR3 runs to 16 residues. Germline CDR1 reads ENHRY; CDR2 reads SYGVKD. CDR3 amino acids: CAISEWQRGVQETQYF. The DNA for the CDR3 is TGTGCCATCAGTGAGTGGCAGCGGGGGGTTCAAGAGACCCAGTACTTC.

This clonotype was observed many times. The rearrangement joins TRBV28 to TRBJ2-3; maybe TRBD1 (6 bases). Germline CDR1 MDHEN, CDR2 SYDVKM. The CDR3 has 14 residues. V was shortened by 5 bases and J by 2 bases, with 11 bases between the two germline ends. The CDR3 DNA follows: TGTGCCAGCAGTCTCAGGGGTACCACAGATACGCAGTATTTT. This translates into CASSLRGTTDTQYF.

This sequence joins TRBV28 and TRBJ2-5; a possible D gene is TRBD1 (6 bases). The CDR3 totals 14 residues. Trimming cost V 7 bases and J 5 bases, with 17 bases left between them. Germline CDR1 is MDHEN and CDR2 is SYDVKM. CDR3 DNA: TGTGCCAGCAAGATCCCCGGGACAAGGGAGACCCAGTACTTC. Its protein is CASKIPGTRETQYF.

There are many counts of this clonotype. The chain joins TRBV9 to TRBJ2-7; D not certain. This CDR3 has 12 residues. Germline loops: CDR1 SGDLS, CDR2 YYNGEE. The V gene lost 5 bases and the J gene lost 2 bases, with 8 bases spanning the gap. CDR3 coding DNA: TGTGCCAGCAGTCATAATACCTACGAGCAGTACTTC. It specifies CASSHNTYEQYF.

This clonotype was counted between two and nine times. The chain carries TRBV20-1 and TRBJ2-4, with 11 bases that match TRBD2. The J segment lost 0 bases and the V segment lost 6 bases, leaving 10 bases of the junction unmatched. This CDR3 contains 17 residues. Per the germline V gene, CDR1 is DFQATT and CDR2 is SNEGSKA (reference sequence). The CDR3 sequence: CSAEPTSGKVAKNIQYF. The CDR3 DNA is TGCAGTGCCGAACCGACTAGCGGGAAAGTAGCCAAAAACATTCAGTACTTC.

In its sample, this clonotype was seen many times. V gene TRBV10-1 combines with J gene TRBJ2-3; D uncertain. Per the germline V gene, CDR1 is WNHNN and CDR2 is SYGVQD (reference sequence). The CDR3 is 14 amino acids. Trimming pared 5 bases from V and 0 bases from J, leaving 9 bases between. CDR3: CASSNLGSTDTQYF. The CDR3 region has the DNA TGCGCCAGCAGTAACCTCGGGAGCACAGATACGCAGTATTTT.

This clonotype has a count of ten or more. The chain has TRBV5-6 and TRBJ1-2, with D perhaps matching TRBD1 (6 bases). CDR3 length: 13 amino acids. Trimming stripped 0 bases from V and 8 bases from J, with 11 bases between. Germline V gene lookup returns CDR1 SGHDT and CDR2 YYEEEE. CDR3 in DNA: TGTGCCAGCAGCTTGGACAGGGCTAGCGGCTACACCTTC. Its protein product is CASSLDRASGYTF.

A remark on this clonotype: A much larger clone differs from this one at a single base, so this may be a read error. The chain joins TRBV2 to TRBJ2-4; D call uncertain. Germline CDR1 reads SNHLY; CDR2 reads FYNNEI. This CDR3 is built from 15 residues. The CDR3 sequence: CASSEDWVAKSIQYF. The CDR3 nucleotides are TGTGCCAGCAGTGAAGATTGGGTAGCCAAAAGCATTCAGTACTTC.

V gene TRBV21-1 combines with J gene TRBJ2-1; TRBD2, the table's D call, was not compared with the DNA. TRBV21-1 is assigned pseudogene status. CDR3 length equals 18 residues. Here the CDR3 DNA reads TGTGCCAGCAGCCAAGTGGAAGGGCGCGGGAGGGATAATAATGAGCAGTTCTTC. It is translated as CASSQVEGRGRDNNEQFF.

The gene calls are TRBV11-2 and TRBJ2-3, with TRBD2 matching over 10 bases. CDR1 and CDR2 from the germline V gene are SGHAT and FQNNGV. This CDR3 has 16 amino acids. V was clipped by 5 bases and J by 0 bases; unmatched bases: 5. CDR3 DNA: TGTGCCAGCAGCGGTGGACTAGCGGCAAGCACAGATACGCAGTATTTT. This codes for CASSGGLAASTDTQYF.

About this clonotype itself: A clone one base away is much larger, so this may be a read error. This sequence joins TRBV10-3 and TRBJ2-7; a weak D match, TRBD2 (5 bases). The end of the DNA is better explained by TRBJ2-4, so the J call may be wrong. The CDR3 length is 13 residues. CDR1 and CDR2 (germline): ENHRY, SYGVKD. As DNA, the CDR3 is TGTGCCATCAGTAGAGGGTACGGAAACATTCAGTACTTC. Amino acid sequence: CAISRGYGNIQYF.

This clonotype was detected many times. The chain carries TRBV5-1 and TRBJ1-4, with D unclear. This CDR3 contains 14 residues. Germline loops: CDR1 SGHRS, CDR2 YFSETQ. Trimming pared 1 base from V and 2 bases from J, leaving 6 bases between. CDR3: CASSLTSTNEKLFF. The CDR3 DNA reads TGCGCCAGCAGCTTGACAAGCACTAATGAAAAACTGTTTTTT.

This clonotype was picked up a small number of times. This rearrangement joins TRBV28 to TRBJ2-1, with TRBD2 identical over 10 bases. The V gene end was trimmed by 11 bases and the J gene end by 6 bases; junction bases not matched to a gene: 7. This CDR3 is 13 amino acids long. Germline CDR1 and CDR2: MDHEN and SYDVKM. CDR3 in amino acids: CAARLAGSNEQFF. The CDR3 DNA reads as TGTGCCGCACGACTAGCGGGTTCCAATGAGCAGTTCTTC.

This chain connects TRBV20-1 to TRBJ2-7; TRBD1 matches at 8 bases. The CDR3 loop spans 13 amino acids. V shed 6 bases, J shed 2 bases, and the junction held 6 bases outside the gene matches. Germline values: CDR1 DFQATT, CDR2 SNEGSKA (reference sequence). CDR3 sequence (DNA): TGCAGTGCGACTCAGGGGGCCCCCTACGAGCAGTACTTC. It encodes CSATQGAPYEQYF.

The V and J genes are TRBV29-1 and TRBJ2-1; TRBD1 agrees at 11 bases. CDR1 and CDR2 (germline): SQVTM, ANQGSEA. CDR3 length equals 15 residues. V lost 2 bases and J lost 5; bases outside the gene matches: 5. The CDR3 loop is CSVEMGDRGDNEQFF. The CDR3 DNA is TGCAGCGTTGAAATGGGGGACAGGGGGGACAATGAGCAGTTCTTC.

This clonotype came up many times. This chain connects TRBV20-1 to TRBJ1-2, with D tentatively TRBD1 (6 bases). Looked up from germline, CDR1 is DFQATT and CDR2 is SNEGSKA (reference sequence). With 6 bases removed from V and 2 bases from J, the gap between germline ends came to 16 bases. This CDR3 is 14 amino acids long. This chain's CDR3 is CSASRQDRNYGYTF. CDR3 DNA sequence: TGCAGTGCCTCAAGACAGGATAGGAACTATGGCTACACCTTC.

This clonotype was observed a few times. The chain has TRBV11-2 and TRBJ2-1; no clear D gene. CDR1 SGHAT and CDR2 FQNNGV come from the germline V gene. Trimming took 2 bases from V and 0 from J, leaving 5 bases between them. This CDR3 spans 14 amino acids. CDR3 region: CASSLHGSYNEQFF. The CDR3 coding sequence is TGTGCCAGCAGCTTACACGGCTCCTACAATGAGCAGTTCTTC.

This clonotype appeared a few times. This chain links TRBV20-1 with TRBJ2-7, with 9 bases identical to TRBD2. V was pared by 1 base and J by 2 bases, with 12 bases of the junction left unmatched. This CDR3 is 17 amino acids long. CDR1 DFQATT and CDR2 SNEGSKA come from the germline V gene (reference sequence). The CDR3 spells CSARGLFEASGAYEQYF. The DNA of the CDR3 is TGCAGTGCTAGAGGTCTCTTTGAAGCTAGCGGGGCCTACGAGCAGTACTTC.